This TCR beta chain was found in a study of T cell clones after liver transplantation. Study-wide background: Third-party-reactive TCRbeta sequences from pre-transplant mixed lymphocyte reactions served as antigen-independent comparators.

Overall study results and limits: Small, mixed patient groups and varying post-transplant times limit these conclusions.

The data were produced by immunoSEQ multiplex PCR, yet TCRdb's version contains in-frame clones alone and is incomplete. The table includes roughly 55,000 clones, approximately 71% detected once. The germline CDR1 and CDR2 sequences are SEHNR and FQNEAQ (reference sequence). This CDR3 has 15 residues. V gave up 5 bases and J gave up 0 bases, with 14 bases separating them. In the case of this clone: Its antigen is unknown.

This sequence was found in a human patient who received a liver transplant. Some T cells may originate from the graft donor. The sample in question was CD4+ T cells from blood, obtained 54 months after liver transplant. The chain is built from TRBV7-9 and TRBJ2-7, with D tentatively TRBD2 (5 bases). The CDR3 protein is CASSQALGDSYEQYF. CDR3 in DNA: TGTGCCAGCAGCCAGGCCCTCGGGGACTCCTACGAGCAGTACTTC.